Sequencing of this T cell receptor (beta chain) was carried out in a study of blood T cell repertoires in COVID-19. V lost 3 bases and J 6 bases, leaving 10 bases between the germline ends. Germline assignment: CDR1 SGHNT and CDR2 YYREEE (reference sequence). The CDR3 consists of 14 residues. Here immunoSEQ multiplex PCR was the method, and the copy in TCRdb shows in-frame clones only, minus some. The repertoire holds around 160,000 clones, with 80% to 90% as singletons. Sequenced material: peripheral blood. The sequence was collected from a man aged 55-75 years with acute or convalescent COVID-19. This sequence joins TRBV5-4 and TRBJ1-6, with a possible D match to TRBD1 (5 bases). The CDR3 sequence is CASSWGGTNSPLHF. CDR3 bases: TGTGCCAGCAGCTGGGGGGGAACTAATTCACCCCTCCACTTT.